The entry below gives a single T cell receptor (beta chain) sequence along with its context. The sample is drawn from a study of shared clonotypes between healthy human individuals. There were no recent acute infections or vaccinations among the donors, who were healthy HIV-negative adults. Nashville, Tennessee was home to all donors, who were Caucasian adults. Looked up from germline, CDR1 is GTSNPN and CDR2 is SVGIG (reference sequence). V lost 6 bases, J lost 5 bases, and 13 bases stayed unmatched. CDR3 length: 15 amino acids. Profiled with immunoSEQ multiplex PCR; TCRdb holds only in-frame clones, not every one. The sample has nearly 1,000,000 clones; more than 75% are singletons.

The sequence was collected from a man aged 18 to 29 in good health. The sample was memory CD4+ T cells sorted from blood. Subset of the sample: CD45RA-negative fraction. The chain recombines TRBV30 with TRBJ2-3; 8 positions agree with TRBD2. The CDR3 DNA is TGTGCCTGTTCGACGTCTAGCGGGTGGAGAGATACGCAGTATTTT. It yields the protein CACSTSSGWRDTQYF. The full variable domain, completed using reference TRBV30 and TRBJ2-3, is SQTIHQWPATLVQPVGSPLSLECTVEGTSNPNLYWYRQAAGRGLQLLFYSVGIGQISSEVPQNLSASRPQDRQFILSSKKLLLSDSGFYLCACSTSSGWRDTQYFGPGTRLTVL.